This T cell receptor (beta chain) was recorded in a study of glioma-infiltrating T cells. This CDR3 has 15 residues. The germline CDR1 and CDR2 sequences are SGHAT and FQDESV (reference sequence). TCR alpha and beta CDR3 regions were amplified from RNA using iRepertoire nested multiplex PCR. TCRdb re-called the multiplex PCR reads with MiXCR, one entry per CDR3 protein. The sample records 9,500 to 15,000 distinct CDR3 sequences, more than 20% being singletons. The gene calls are TRBV11-1 and TRBJ2-5, with D maybe TRBD1 (6 bases). The last part of the DNA fits TRBJ2-1 better; the J call may be wrong. The sequence was collected from a human donor with low-grade glioma or glioblastoma, undergoing nonglioma brain surgery, or in good health (not recorded which). What was sequenced was glioma tissue, nonneoplastic brain tissue, or PBMCs (not recorded which). The CDR3 DNA reads as TGTGCCAGCAGCTTGGGGTTTGACAGGTCCGATGAGCAGTTCTTC. It specifies CASSLGFDRSDEQFF.